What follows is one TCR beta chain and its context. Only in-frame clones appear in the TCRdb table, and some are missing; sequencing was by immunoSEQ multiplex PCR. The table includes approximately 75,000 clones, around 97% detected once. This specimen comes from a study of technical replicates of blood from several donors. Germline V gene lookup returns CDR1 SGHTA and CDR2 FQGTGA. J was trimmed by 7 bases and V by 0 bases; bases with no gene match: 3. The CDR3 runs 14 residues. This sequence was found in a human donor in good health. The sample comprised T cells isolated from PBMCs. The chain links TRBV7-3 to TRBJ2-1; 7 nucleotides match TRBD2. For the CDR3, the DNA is TGTGCCAGCAGCTTAACACTAGCGAGAAATGAGCAGTTCTTC. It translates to CASSLTLARNEQFF.